The clone carrying this T cell receptor (beta chain) was found a few times. Its antigen remains unidentified. Unique molecular identifiers tagged the TCR beta cDNA libraries. With 1 to 10 million T cells as the source, a few hundred thousand cDNA molecules resulted. MiXCR, applied by TCRdb to the PCR reads, yields one record per CDR3 protein. The sample has roughly 800,000 distinct CDR3 sequences, roughly 29% seen once. CDR3 length: 13 amino acids. Trimming removed 0 bases from V and 4 bases from J, with 7 bases in between. Germline V lookup: CDR1 DFQATT, CDR2 SNEGSKA (reference sequence). This sample is drawn from a study of post-analysis software for immune sequencing data. General study results and limits: Patients had higher frequencies than controls of roughly 5 TRBV segments, including TRBV5-6, TRBV5-1 and TRBV20-1.

The sample consisted of blood. This sequence joins TRBV20-1 and TRBJ2-1; no definite D call. The source of this sequence is a girl between 10 and 17 years old with multiple sclerosis. CDR3 amino acids: CSARDFEYNEQFF. CDR3 nucleotides: TGCAGTGCTAGAGATTTTGAGTACAATGAGCAGTTCTTC.